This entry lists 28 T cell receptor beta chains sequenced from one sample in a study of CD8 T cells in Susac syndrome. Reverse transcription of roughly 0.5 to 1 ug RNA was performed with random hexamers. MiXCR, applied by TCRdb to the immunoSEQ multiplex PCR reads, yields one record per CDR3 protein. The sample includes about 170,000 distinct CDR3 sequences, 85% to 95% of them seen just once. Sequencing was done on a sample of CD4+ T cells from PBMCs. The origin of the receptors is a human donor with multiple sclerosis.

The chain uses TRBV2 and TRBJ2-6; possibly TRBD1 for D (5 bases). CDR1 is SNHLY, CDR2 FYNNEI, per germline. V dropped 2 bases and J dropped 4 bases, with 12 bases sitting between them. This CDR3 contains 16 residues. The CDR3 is CASSERGGAGANVLTF. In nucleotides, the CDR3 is TGTGCCAGCAGTGAAAGGGGCGGAGCGGGGGCCAACGTCCTGACTTTC.

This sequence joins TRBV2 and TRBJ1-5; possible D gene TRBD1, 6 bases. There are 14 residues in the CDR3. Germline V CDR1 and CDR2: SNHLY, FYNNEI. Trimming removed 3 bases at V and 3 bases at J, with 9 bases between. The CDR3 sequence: CASSEGTLNQPQHF. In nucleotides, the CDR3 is TGTGCCAGCAGTGAGGGGACACTCAATCAGCCCCAGCATTTT.

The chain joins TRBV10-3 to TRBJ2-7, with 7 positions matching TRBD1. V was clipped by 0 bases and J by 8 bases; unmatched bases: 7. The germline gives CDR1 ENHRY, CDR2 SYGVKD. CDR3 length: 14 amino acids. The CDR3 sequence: CAISESTGIRKQYF. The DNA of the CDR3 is TGTGCCATCAGTGAGTCGACAGGGATCCGGAAGCAGTACTTC.

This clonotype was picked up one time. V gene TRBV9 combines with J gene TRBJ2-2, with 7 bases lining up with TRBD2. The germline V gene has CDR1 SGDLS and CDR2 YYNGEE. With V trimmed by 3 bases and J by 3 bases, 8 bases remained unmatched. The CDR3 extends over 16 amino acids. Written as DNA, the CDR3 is TGTGCCAGCAGCGCTGGGACTGGGAGGGACACCGGGGAGCTGTTTTTT. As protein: CASSAGTGRDTGELFF.

The CDR3 region is CASSNRDRWRSYTF. CDR3 bases: TGTGCCAGCAGTAACCGGGACAGGTGGCGGAGCTACACCTTC. The gene calls are TRBV7-9 and TRBJ1-2, with 8 bases fitting TRBD1. Germline trimming cut 6 bases from V and 9 bases from J; bases unmatched to any gene: 12. The CDR3 totals 14 residues. Germline lookup yields CDR1 SEHNR and CDR2 FQNEAQ (reference sequence).

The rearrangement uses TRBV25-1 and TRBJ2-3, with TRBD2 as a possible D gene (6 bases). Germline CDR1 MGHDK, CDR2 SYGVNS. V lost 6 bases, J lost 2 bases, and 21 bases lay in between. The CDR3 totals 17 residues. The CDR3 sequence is CASSPLGTGTLTDTQYF. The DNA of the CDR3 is TGTGCCAGCAGCCCCCTCGGAACCGGGACTCTCACAGATACGCAGTATTTT.

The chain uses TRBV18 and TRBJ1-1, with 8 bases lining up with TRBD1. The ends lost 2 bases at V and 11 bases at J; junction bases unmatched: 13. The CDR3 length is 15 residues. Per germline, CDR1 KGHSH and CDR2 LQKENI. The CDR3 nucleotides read TGTGCCAGCTCACCATTAATGGGACAGGACCCTTGGGCTTTCTTT. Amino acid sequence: CASSPLMGQDPWAFF.

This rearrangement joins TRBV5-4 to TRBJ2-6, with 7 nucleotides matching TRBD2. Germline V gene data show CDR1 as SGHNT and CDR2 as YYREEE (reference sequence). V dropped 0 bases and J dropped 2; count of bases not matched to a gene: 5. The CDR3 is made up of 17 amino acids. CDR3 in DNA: TGTGCCAGCAGCTTGGGAGGGAGGGGTGCTGGGGCCAACGTCCTGACTTTC. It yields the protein CASSLGGRGAGANVLTF. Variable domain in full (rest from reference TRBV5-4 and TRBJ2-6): ETGVTQSPTHLIKTRGQQVTLRCSSQSGHNTVSWYQQALGQGPQFIFQYYREEENGRGNFPPRFSGLQFPNYSSELNVNALELDDSALYLCASSLGGRGAGANVLTFGAGSRLTVL.

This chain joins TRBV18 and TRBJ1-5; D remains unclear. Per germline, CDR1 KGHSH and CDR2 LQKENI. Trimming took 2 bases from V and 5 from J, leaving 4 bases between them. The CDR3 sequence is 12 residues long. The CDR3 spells CASSPDDQPQHF. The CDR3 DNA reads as TGTGCCAGCTCACCAGATGATCAGCCCCAGCATTTT.

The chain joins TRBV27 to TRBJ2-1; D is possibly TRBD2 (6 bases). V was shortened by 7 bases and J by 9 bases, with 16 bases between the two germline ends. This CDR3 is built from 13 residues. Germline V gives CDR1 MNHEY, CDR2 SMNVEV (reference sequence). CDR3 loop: CASTKGGSTEQFF. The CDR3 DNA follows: TGTGCCAGCACTAAGGGAGGTTCAACTGAGCAGTTCTTC.

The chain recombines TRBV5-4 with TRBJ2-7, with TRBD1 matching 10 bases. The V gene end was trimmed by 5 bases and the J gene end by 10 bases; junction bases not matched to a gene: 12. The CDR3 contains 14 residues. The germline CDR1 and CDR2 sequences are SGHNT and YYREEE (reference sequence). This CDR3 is CASSSTGTGEIQYF. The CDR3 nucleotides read TGTGCCAGCAGTTCTACCGGGACAGGGGAGATACAGTACTTC.

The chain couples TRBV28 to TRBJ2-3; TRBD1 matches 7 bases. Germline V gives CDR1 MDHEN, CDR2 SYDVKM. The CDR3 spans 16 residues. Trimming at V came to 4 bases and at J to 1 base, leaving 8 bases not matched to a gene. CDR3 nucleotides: TGTGCCAGCAGTTCCCCAGGGGGTAGTGGCACAGATACGCAGTATTTT. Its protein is CASSSPGGSGTDTQYF.

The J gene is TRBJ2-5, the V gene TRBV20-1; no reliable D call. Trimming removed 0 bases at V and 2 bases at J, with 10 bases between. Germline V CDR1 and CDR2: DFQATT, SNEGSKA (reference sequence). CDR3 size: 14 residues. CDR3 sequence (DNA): TGCAGTGCTAGAGATCCCGGCAGGCAAGAGACCCAGTACTTC. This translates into CSARDPGRQETQYF.

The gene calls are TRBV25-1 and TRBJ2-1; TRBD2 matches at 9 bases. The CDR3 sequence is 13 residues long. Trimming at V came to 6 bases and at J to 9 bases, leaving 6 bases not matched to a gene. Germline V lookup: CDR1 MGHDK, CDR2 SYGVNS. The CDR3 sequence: CASRISGSTEQFF. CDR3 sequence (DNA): TGTGCCAGCAGAATTAGCGGGAGTACTGAGCAGTTCTTC.

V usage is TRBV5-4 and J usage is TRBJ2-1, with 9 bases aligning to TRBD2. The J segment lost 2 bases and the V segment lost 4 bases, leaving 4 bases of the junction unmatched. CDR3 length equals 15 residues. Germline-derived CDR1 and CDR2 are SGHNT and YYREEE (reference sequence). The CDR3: CASSQAGGTYNEQFF. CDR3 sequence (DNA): TGTGCCAGCAGCCAAGCGGGAGGAACCTACAATGAGCAGTTCTTC.

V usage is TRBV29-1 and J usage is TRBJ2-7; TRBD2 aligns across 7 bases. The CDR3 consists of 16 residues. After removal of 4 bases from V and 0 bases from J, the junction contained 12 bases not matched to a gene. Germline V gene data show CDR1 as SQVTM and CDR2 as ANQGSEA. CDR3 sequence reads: CSVAFSRGGYSYEQYF. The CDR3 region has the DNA TGCAGCGTTGCCTTCTCGCGCGGGGGATACTCCTACGAGCAGTACTTC.

CDR3 in amino acids: CASSSPPGDTQYF. CDR3 sequence (DNA): TGTGCCAGCAGCTCCCCTCCGGGGGATACGCAGTATTTT. The chain uses TRBV7-8 and TRBJ2-3; weak D call: TRBD2 (5 bases). The V gene's germline CDR1 is SGHVS and CDR2 FQNEAQ. Trimming stripped 4 bases from V and 6 bases from J, with 11 bases between. This CDR3 spans 13 amino acids.

In DNA, the CDR3 is TGTGCCAGCAGCTCTTTATTAGATACGCAGTATTTT. Protein product: CASSSLLDTQYF. The chain recombines TRBV7-2 with TRBJ2-3; no definite D call. Germline-derived CDR1 and CDR2 are SGHTA and FQGNSA. The germline V and J ends were trimmed by 4 bases and 5 bases, with 7 bases remaining between them. The CDR3 loop spans 12 amino acids.

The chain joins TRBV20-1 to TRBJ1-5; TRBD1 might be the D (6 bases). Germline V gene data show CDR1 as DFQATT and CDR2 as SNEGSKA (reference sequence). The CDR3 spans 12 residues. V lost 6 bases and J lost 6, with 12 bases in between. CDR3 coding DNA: TGCAGTGCATTTAGGGGGGGTCAGCCCCAGCATTTT. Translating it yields CSAFRGGQPQHF.

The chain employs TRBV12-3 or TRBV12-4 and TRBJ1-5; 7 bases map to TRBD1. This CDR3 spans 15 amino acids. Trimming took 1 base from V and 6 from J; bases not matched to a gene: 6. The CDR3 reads CASSLDTGAIQPQHF. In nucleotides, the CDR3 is TGTGCCAGCAGTTTAGATACAGGGGCGATTCAGCCCCAGCATTTT.

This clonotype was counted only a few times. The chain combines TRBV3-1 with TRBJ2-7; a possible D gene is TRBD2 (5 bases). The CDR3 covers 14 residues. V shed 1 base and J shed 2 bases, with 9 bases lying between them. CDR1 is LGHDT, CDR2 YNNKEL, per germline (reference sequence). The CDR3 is CASSQGTGTYEQYF. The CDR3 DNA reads TGTGCCAGCAGCCAAGGGACGGGGACCTACGAGCAGTACTTC.

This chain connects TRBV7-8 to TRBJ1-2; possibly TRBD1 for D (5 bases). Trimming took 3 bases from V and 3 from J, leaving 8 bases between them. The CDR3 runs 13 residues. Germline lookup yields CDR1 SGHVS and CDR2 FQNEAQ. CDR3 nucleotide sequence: TGTGCCAGCAGCTTGGGGACGTACTATGGCTACACCTTC. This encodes CASSLGTYYGYTF.

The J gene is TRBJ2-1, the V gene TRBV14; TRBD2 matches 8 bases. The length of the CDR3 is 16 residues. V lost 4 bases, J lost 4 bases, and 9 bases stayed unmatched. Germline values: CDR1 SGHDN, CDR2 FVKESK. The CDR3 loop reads CASSRPGLVGYNEQFF. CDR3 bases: TGTGCCAGCAGCCGTCCGGGACTAGTTGGTTACAATGAGCAGTTCTTC.

The CDR3 is CASGDFLTDTQYF. In DNA form, the CDR3 reads TGTGCCAGCGGGGACTTCCTCACAGATACGCAGTATTTT. V gene TRBV3-1 combines with J gene TRBJ2-3, with D perhaps TRBD2 (6 bases). CDR3 length: 13 amino acids. Germline V gene sequence: CDR1 LGHDT, CDR2 YNNKEL (reference sequence). Trimming took 8 bases from V and 2 from J, leaving 11 bases between them.

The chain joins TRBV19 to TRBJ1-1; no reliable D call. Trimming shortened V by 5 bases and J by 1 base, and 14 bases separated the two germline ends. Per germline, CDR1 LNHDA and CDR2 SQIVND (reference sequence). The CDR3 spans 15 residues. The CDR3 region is CASSGPGVRNTEAFF. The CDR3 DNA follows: TGTGCCAGTAGTGGGCCTGGGGTAAGGAACACTGAAGCTTTCTTT.

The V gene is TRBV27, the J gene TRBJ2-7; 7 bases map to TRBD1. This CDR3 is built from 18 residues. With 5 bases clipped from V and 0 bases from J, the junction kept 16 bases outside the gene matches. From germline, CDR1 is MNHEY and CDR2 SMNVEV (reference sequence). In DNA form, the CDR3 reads TGTGCCAGCAGTGACGCCCTACACGGACAGGCGCTCTCCTACGAGCAGTACTTC. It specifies CASSDALHGQALSYEQYF.

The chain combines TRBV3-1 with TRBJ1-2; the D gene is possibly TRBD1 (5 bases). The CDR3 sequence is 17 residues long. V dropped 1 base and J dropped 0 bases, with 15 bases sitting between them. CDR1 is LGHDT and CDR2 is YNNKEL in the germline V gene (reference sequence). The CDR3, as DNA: TGTGCCAGCAGCCAAGGCGCGGGAGGGGTGGCTAACTATGGCTACACCTTC. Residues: CASSQGAGGVANYGYTF.

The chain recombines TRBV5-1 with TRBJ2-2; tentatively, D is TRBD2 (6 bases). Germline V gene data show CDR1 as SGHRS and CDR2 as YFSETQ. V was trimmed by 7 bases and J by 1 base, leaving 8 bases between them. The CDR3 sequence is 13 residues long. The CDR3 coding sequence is TGCGCCAGCGGGACTCTGAACACCGGGGAGCTGTTTTTT. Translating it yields CASGTLNTGELFF.